The 15 T cell receptor beta chains reported below all come from one sample, sequenced in a study of T cell repertoires in cytomegalovirus infection. TCRdb independently ran MiXCR on the reads; one entry per CDR3 protein. In the table there are roughly 500,000 distinct CDR3 sequences, approximately 10% of which are singletons. The sample was PBMCs. The receptors were gathered from a human donor in good health (CMV status not recorded). Some clones in this sample may be carry-over from other donors' samples.

V and J are TRBV4-1 and TRBJ2-3; TRBD2 aligns across 14 bases. The CDR3 runs to 16 residues. Germline assignment: CDR1 MGHRA and CDR2 YSYEKL. The V gene end was trimmed by 2 bases and the J gene end by 4 bases; junction bases not matched to a gene: 2. The CDR3 is CASSQRTSGGSDTQYF. In nucleotides, the CDR3 is TGCGCCAGCAGCCAACGGACTAGCGGGGGGTCAGATACGCAGTATTTT.

This clonotype was detected many times. This chain joins TRBV2 and TRBJ2-2; D not resolved. V was cut by 5 bases and J by 1 base, with 5 bases left in between. Germline values: CDR1 SNHLY, CDR2 FYNNEI. The CDR3 sequence is 13 residues long. The CDR3 protein is CASSTGNTGELFF. DNA for the CDR3: TGTGCCAGCAGTACGGGGAACACCGGGGAGCTGTTTTTT.

This clonotype has a count of ten or more. The rearrangement uses TRBV2 and TRBJ1-3; possibly TRBD1 for D (6 bases). Germline values: CDR1 SNHLY, CDR2 FYNNEI. Trimming pared 3 bases from V and 0 bases from J, leaving 15 bases between. The CDR3 has 17 amino acids. The CDR3: CASSDPGGPYSGNTIYF. The CDR3 coding sequence is TGTGCCAGCAGTGACCCTGGGGGGCCATACTCTGGAAACACCATATATTTT.

This clonotype was seen at least ten times. This chain connects TRBV2 to TRBJ1-1; a possible D gene is TRBD1 (6 bases). The ends were cut back, 8 bases at V and 3 bases at J, with 7 bases in the middle. The germline V gene has CDR1 SNHLY and CDR2 FYNNEI. This CDR3 comprises 11 residues. CDR3 coding DNA: TGTGCCAGCCACAGGGACACTGAAGCTTTCTTT. Protein: CASHRDTEAFF.

This clonotype showed up just a few times. The chain links TRBV29-1 to TRBJ2-1; perhaps TRBD1 as D (5 bases). Germline lookup yields CDR1 SQVTM and CDR2 ANQGSEA. This CDR3 spans 16 amino acids. Between the trimmed V and J ends, which lost 3 bases and 4 bases, there was a span of 19 bases. In DNA form, the CDR3 reads TGCAGCGTTGATTACGCGGACAAGGCAATATACAATGAGCAGTTCTTC. Amino acids: CSVDYADKAIYNEQFF.

This clonotype was recorded many times. This sequence joins TRBV24-1 and TRBJ2-1, with 8 nucleotides matching TRBD1. J was trimmed by 1 base and V by 1 base; bases with no gene match: 5. Germline V gene sequence: CDR1 KGHDR, CDR2 SFDVKD. The CDR3 runs to 17 residues. CDR3 in amino acids: CATSDFAGQGSYNEQFF. Written as DNA, the CDR3 is TGTGCCACCAGTGATTTTGCAGGACAGGGATCCTACAATGAGCAGTTCTTC.

The chain couples TRBV6-6 to TRBJ1-2; D gene uncertain. Trimming left V 8 bases short and J 2 bases short, with 15 bases between. CDR3 size: 14 residues. The V gene's germline CDR1 is MNHNY and CDR2 SVGAGI (reference sequence). The DNA of the CDR3 is TGTGCCAGCCTCCGCGGAGGGTTGAACTATGGCTACACCTTC. The encoded protein is CASLRGGLNYGYTF.

This clonotype was counted at least ten times. In DNA, the CDR3 is TGTGCCAGCAGTTTAAAAATTCTGACAGGGGGCACTGAAGCTTTCTTT. This encodes CASSLKILTGGTEAFF. The chain links TRBV27 to TRBJ1-1; TRBD1 matches 9 bases. Germline values: CDR1 MNHEY, CDR2 SMNVEV (reference sequence). Trimming took 2 bases from V and 4 from J; bases not matched to a gene: 8. The CDR3 spans 16 residues.

This clonotype was counted between two and nine times. The V gene is TRBV30, the J gene TRBJ1-5; D gene ambiguous. The CDR3 has 14 amino acids. V was pared by 2 bases and J by 0 bases, with 8 bases between. Germline V gene lookup returns CDR1 GTSNPN and CDR2 SVGIG (reference sequence). The CDR3 sequence is CAWSREDSNQPQHF. As DNA, the CDR3 is TGTGCCTGGAGTCGGGAGGATAGCAATCAGCCCCAGCATTTT.

This clonotype has at least ten counts. The chain recombines TRBV7-9 with TRBJ2-1; either TRBD1 or TRBD2 may supply D (5 bases each). The CDR3 runs to 15 residues. CDR1 and CDR2 (germline): SEHNR, FQNEAQ (reference sequence). V was trimmed by 5 bases and J by 6 bases, leaving 17 bases between them. The CDR3: CASSHRDRQTNEQFF. DNA of the CDR3: TGTGCCAGCAGCCACCGGGACCGGCAAACCAATGAGCAGTTCTTC.

This clonotype was recorded a few times. The chain has TRBV20-1 and TRBJ2-2, with D possibly being TRBD1 (5 bases). Germline CDR1 and CDR2: DFQATT and SNEGSKA (reference sequence). The CDR3 sequence is 14 residues long. The ends were cut back, 1 base at V and 10 bases at J, with 16 bases in the middle. CDR3 nucleotides: TGCAGTGCTAGAGGCGCCGGTGGACAACTGGAGCTGTTTTTT. Translation gives CSARGAGGQLELFF.

This clonotype has more than one count but fewer than ten. The rearrangement uses TRBV12-3 or TRBV12-4 and TRBJ1-6, with D unclear. V shed 7 bases and J shed 10 bases, with 26 bases lying between them. The CDR3 is made up of 17 amino acids. CDR3 region: CASTNLVTNWGRSPLHF. CDR3 nucleotides: TGTGCCAGCACTAATCTGGTCACGAACTGGGGAAGATCACCCCTCCACTTT.

DNA for the CDR3: TGTGCCACCAGCACCCGATCGCGATACGAGCAGTACTTC. This gives the protein CATSTRSRYEQYF. This chain connects TRBV15 to TRBJ2-7; D ambiguous. Germline V gives CDR1 LNHNV, CDR2 YYDKDF (reference sequence). V lost 4 bases, J lost 4 bases, and 11 bases lay in between. The CDR3 covers 13 residues.

The chain links TRBV6-5 to TRBJ1-3; no clear D gene. V shed 0 bases and J shed 0 bases, with 9 bases lying between them. The V gene's germline CDR1 is MNHEY and CDR2 SVGAGI. CDR3 length equals 16 residues. CDR3: CASSYSFSDSGNTIYF. For the CDR3, the DNA is TGTGCCAGCAGTTACTCTTTTTCGGACTCTGGAAACACCATATATTTT.

In this sample, this clonotype turned up a few times. The rearrangement joins TRBV20-1 to TRBJ2-1; the match to TRBD2 covers 7 bases. The CDR3 covers 14 residues. Germline V gene sequence: CDR1 DFQATT, CDR2 SNEGSKA (reference sequence). With 5 bases clipped from V and 2 bases from J, the junction kept 6 bases outside the gene matches. The DNA for the CDR3 is TGCAGTGCTTGGGACTACGGGGCCTACAATGAGCAGTTCTTC. This codes for CSAWDYGAYNEQFF.